What follows is one TCR beta chain and its context. The data belong to a study of cytomegalovirus exposure and HLA in healthy donors. The length of the CDR3 is 15 residues. The germline V gene has CDR1 SGHNT and CDR2 YENEEA. V lost 2 bases and J 1 base, leaving 11 bases between the germline ends. With 60 Vbeta and 13 Jbeta primers, the PCR was carried out. This table comes from immunoSEQ multiplex PCR, and its TCRdb copy is limited to in-frame clones, with some not included. The sample gives about 130,000 clones, 70% to 80% of which show up once; 6.5% to 7% is in the top ten. The chain is built from TRBV11-3 and TRBJ2-5; tentative D call: TRBD1 (5 bases). The sequence was obtained from a man aged 35-49 years in good health and CMV-seropositive. The sequencing input was PBMCs. CDR3: CASSLNGATQETQYF. As DNA, the CDR3 is TGTGCCAGCAGCTTAAATGGGGCAACCCAAGAGACCCAGTACTTC.